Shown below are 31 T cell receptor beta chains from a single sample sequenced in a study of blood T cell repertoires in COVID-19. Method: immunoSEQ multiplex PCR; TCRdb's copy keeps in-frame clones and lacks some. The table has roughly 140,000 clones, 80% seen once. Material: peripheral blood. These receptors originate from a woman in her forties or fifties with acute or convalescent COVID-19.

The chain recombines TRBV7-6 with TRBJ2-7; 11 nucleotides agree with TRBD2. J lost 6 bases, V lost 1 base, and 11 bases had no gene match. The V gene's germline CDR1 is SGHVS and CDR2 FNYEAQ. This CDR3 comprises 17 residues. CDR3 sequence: CASSLELAGEGLSEQYF. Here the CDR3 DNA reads TGTGCCAGCAGCTTAGAACTAGCGGGGGAAGGCTTGAGCGAGCAGTACTTC.

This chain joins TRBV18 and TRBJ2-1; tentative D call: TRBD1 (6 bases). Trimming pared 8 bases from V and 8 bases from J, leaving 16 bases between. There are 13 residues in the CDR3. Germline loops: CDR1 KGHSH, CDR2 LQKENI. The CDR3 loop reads CASNREVIDEQFF. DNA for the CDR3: TGTGCCAGCAACAGGGAAGTCATAGATGAGCAGTTCTTC.

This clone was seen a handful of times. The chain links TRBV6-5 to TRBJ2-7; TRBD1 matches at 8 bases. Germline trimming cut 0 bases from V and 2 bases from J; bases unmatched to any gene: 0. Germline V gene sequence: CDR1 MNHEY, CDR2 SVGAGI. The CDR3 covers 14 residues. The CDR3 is CASSYSTGAYEQYF. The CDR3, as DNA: TGTGCCAGCAGTTACTCGACAGGGGCCTACGAGCAGTACTTC.

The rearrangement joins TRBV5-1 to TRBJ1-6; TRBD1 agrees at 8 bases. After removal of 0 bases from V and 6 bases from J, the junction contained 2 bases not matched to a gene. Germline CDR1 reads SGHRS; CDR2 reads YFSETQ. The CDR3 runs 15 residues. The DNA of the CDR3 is TGCGCCAGCAGCTTGGGGACAGGGCTTAATTCACCCCTCCACTTT. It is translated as CASSLGTGLNSPLHF.

The CDR3 reads CASSFRGMDTEAFF. As DNA, the CDR3 is TGCGCCAGCAGCTTCAGGGGGATGGACACTGAAGCTTTCTTT. This chain links TRBV5-1 with TRBJ1-1; TRBD1 aligns across 7 bases. Germline lookup yields CDR1 SGHRS and CDR2 YFSETQ. The CDR3 consists of 14 residues. Germline trimming cut 2 bases from V and 3 bases from J; bases unmatched to any gene: 4.

DNA for the CDR3: TGTGCCAGCAGTTTAGATTCAGGATACACTGAAGCTTTCTTT. It specifies CASSLDSGYTEAFF. This chain links TRBV28 with TRBJ1-1, with D uncertain. Trimming stripped 2 bases from V and 3 bases from J, with 10 bases between. Per the germline V gene, CDR1 is MDHEN and CDR2 is SYDVKM. The CDR3 has 14 amino acids.

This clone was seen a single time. CDR3 region: CASSQEAGGRNTIYF. For the CDR3, the DNA is TGCGCCAGCAGCCAAGAAGCAGGGGGGAGAAACACCATATATTTT. V and J are TRBV4-3 and TRBJ1-3; 7 bases fit TRBD1. CDR1 and CDR2 (germline): LGHNA, YSLEER. The CDR3 sequence is 15 residues long. After removal of 0 bases from V and 5 bases from J, the junction contained 4 bases not matched to a gene.

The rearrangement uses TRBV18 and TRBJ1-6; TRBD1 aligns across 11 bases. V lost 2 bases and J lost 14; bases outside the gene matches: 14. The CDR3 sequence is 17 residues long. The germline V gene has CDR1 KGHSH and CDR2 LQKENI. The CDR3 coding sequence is TGTGCCAGCTCACCAGGGAGTCCCGGGACAGGGGGTTCCACCCTCCACTTT. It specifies CASSPGSPGTGGSTLHF.

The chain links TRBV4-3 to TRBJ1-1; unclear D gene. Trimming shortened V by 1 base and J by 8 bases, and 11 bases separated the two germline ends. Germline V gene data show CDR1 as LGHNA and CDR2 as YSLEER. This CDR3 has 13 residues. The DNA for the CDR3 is TGCGCCAGCAGCCAAGTTAATCCAGCGGAAGCTTTCTTT. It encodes CASSQVNPAEAFF.

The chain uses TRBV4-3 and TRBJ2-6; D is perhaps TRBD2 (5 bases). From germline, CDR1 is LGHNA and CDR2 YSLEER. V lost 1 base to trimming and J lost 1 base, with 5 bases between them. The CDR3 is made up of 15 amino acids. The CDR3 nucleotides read TGCGCCAGCAGCCAAGCGGGATCTGGGGCCAACGTCCTGACTTTC. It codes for CASSQAGSGANVLTF.

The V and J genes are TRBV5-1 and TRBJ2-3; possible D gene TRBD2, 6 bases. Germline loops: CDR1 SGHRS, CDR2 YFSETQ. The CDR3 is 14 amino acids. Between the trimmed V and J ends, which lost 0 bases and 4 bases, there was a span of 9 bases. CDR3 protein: CASSLVPGADTQYF. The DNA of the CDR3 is TGCGCCAGCAGCTTGGTGCCGGGGGCAGATACGCAGTATTTT.

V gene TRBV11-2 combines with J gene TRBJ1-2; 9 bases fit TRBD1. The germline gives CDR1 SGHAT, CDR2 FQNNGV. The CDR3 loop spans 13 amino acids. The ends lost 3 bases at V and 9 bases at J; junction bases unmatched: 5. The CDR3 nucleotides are TGTGCCAGCAGCTTGGACAGGGGAATTAGCTACACCTTC. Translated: CASSLDRGISYTF.

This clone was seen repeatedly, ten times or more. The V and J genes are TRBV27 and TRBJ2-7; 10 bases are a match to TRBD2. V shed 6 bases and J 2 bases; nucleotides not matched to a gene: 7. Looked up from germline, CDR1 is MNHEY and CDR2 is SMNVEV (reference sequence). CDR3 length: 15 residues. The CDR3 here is CASSPTSGAPYEQYF. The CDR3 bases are TGTGCCAGCAGCCCAACTAGCGGGGCACCCTACGAGCAGTACTTC.

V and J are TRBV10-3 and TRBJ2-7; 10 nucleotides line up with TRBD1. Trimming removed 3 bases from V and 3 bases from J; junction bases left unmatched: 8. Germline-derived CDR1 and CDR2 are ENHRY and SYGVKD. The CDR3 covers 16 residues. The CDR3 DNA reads TGTGCCATCAGTGAACCACCGGGACAGGGGCTCTACGAGCAGTACTTC. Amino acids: CAISEPPGQGLYEQYF.

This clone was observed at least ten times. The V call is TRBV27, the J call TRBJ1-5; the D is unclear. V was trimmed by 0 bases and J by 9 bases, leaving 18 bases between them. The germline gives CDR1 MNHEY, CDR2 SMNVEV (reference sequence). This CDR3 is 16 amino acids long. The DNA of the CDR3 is TGTGCCAGCAGTTTATCTGGTTCGGCTAACCCGGGGCCCCAGCATTTT. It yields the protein CASSLSGSANPGPQHF.

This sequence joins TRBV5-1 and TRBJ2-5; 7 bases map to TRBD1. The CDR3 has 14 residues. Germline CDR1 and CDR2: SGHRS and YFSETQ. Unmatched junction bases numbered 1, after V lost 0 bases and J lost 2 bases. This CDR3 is CASSLGGQQETQYF. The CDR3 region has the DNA TGCGCCAGCAGCTTGGGGGGACAGCAAGAGACCCAGTACTTC.

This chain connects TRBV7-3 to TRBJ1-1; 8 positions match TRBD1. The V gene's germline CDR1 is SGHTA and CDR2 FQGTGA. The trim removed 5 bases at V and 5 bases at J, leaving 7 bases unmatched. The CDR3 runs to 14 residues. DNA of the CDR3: TGTGCCAGCAGCGCTACCAGGGGGCAGACTGAAGCTTTCTTT. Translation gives CASSATRGQTEAFF.

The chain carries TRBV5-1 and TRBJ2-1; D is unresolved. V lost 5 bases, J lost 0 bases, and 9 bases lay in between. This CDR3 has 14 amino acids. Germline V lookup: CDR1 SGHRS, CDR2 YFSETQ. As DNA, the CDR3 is TGCGCCAGCAGTACCCCGAGCTCCTACAATGAGCAGTTCTTC. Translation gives CASSTPSSYNEQFF.

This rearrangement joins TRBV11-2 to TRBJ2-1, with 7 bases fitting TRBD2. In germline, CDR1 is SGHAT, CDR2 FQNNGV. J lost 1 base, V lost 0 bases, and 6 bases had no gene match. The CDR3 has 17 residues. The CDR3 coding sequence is TGTGCCAGCAGCTTAGATCTTGGACTAGTTTCCTACAATGAGCAGTTCTTC. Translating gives CASSLDLGLVSYNEQFF.

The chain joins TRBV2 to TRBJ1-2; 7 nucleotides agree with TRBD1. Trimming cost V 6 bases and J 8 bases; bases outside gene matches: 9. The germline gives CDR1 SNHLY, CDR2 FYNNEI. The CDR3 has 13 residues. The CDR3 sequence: CASSRDRAEGYTF. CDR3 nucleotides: TGTGCCAGCAGCCGCGACAGGGCCGAGGGCTACACCTTC. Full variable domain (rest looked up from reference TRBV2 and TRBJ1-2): EPEVTQTPSHQVTQMGQEVILRCVPISNHLYFYWYRQILGQKVEFLVSFYNNEISEKSEIFDDQFSVERPDGSNFTLKIRSTKLEDSAMYFCASSRDRAEGYTFGSGTRLTVV.

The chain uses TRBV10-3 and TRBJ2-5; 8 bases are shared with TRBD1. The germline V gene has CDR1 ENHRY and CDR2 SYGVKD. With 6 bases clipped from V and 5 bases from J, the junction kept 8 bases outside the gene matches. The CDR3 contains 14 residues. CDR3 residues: CAISPGTGFETQYF. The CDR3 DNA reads TGTGCCATCAGCCCCGGGACAGGCTTCGAGACCCAGTACTTC.

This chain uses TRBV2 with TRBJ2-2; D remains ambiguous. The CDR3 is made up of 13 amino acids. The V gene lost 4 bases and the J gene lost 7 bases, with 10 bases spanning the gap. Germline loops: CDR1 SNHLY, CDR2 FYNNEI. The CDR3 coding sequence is TGTGCCAGCAGTGCCGCGAGTTTCGGGGAGCTGTTTTTT. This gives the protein CASSAASFGELFF.

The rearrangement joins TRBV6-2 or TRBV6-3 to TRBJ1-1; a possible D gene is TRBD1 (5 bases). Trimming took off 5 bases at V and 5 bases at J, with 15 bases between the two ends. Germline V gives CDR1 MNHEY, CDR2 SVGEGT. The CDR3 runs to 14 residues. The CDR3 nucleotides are TGTGCCAGCAGTAGGTCGATGGGGGGGACTGAAGCTTTCTTT. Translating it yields CASSRSMGGTEAFF.

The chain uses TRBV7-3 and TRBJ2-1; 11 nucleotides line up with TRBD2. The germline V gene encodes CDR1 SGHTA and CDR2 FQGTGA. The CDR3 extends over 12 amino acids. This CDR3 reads CVTLAGGSEQFF. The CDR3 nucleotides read TGTGTCACCCTAGCGGGGGGCAGTGAGCAGTTCTTC.

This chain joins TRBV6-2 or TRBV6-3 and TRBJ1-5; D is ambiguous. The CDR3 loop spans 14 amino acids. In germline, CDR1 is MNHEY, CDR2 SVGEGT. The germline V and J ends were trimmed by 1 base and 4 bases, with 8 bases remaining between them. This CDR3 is CASSYFSSNQPQHF. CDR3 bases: TGTGCCAGCAGTTACTTTAGCAGTAATCAGCCCCAGCATTTT.

The CDR3 DNA sequence: TGCGCCAGCAGCCCCTGGGAGTGGGACACCGGGGAGCTGTTTTTT. Protein product: CASSPWEWDTGELFF. This chain connects TRBV4-3 to TRBJ2-2; D may be TRBD2 (5 bases). V lost 4 bases and J 3 bases, leaving 12 bases between the germline ends. Per germline, CDR1 LGHNA and CDR2 YSLEER. The CDR3 runs 15 residues.

The CDR3 spells CASSLDCEAFF. The DNA for the CDR3 is TGTGCCAGCAGCCTGGACTGTGAAGCTTTCTTT. The chain links TRBV7-3 to TRBJ1-1; D not certain. The V end was cut by 5 bases, the J end by 7 bases, with 8 bases between. Germline lookup yields CDR1 SGHTA and CDR2 FQGTGA. CDR3 length: 11 amino acids.

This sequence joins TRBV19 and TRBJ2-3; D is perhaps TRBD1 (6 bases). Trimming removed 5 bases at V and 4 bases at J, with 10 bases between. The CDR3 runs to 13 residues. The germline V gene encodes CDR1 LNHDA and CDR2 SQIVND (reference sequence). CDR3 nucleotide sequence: TGTGCCAGTAGTCAAAGGGGGTCAGATACGCAGTATTTT. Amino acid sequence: CASSQRGSDTQYF.

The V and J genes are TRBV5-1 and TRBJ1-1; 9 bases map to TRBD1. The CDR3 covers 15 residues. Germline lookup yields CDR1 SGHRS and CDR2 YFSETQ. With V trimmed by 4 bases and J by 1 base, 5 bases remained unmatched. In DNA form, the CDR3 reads TGCGCCAGCAGCATCCGGACAGGGGCGAACACTGAAGCTTTCTTT. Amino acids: CASSIRTGANTEAFF.

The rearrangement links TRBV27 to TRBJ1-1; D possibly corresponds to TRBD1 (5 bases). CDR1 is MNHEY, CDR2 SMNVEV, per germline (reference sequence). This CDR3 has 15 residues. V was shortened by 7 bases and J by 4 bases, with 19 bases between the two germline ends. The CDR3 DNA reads TGTGCCAGCATACCCCAGGTGGGGCTGGCCACTGAAGCTTTCTTT. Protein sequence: CASIPQVGLATEAFF.

CDR3 amino acids: CASSLQGYEQYF. The DNA of the CDR3 is TGTGCCAGCAGCTTACAGGGTTACGAGCAGTACTTC. The J gene is TRBJ2-7, the V gene TRBV5-6; D is perhaps TRBD1 (6 bases). Looked up from germline, CDR1 is SGHDT and CDR2 is YYEEEE. V gave up 2 bases and J gave up 4 bases, with 7 bases separating them. The CDR3 runs to 12 residues.